These T cell receptor beta chains were read from a single sample in a study of neoadjuvant anti-PD-1 for oral cavity cancer. Clones were sequenced by immunoSEQ multiplex PCR, and TCRdb holds only the in-frame ones, with some missing. The table lists roughly 9,300 clones, approximately 61% of them singletons, with about 8.5% in the top ten. This specimen consisted of tumor tissue, obtained before nivolumab (anti-PD-1) treatment. The receptor source for this set is a person aged 35-79 years with oral cavity squamous cell carcinoma. CDR3s include the opening cysteine and the closing phenylalanine or tryptophan. D genes are given only for firm matches. Expanded clones are given a class, and other clones once, few, many or no size at all.

v_call	cdr3_length	j_call	d_call	clone_size	cdr3_nt	cdr3_aa
TRBV29-1	14	TRBJ1-2	TRBD1	NA	TGCAGCGTTGATAGGACAGGGGAAGTCTATGGCTACACCTTC	CSVDRTGEVYGYTF
TRBV27	14	TRBJ1-4	TRBD1	NA	TGTGCCAGCAGACCTACAGGGGTTTGGGGGGAACTGTTTTTT	CASRPTGVWGELFF
TRBV18	14	TRBJ2-7	TRBD1	few	TGTGCCAGCTCACCGAGACAGGGGGCCTACGAGCAGTACTTC	CASSPRQGAYEQYF
TRBV18	17	TRBJ1-6	NA	once	TGTGCCAGCTCACTTTGGGGGGATTCGGGGACGAATTCACCCCTCCACTTT	CASSLWGDSGTNSPLHF
TRBV4-1	11	TRBJ2-1	NA	NA	TGCGCCGGCGGGACGTCCCGGGAGCAGTTCTTC	CAGGTSREQFF
TRBV7-2	16	TRBJ1-2	NA	NA	TGTGCCAGCAGCTTAGTACCGGACACCCGTTACTATGGCTACACCTTC	CASSLVPDTRYYGYTF
TRBV10-3	18	TRBJ1-6	TRBD1	NA	TGTGCCATCAGTGAGTCCCCAACCGGACAGGGCCTCTATTCACCCCTCCACTTT	CAISESPTGQGLYSPLHF
TRBV5-4	14	TRBJ1-3	NA	NA	TGTGCCAGCAGCTTGGGGTGGGGCGAAAACACCATATATTTT	CASSLGWGENTIYF
TRBV6-5	15	TRBJ1-2	TRBD1	NA	TGTGCCAGCAGTCACGGGGGGACAGGGATATATGGCTACACCTTC	CASSHGGTGIYGYTF
TRBV29-1	19	TRBJ2-3	TRBD2	NA	TGCAGCGTTGAAGCCCCAGCGGGGTTAATGTTTACGAGCACAGATACGCAGTATTTT	CSVEAPAGLMFTSTDTQYF
TRBV10-3	12	TRBJ2-7	TRBD2	NA	TGTGCCATCAGCTCTAGCGGCTACGAGCAGTACTTC	CAISSSGYEQYF
TRBV19	13	TRBJ2-3	NA	few	TGTGCCAGTAGTATCGCCGCCACAGATACGCAGTATTTT	CASSIAATDTQYF
TRBV7-8	13	TRBJ1-1	NA	once	TGTGCCAGCAGCTTAGCCTTGCAGGGTGAAGCTTTCTTT	CASSLALQGEAFF
TRBV5-1	14	TRBJ1-4	NA	few	TGCGCCAGCAGCTTGGTCCAGGGAAGCGAAAAACTGTTTTTT	CASSLVQGSEKLFF
TRBV5-4	12	TRBJ1-1	NA	NA	TGTGCCAGCAGCGTTCGGGACACTGAAGCTTTCTTT	CASSVRDTEAFF
TRBV5-6	15	TRBJ2-1	NA	NA	TGTGCCAGCAGCTACAGGGAGTCGCCCTACAATGAGCAGTTCTTC	CASSYRESPYNEQFF
TRBV27	15	TRBJ1-2	NA	NA	TGTGCCAGCAGTTTATCCACAAGGGCGAACTATGGCTACACCTTC	CASSLSTRANYGYTF
TRBV6-5	15	TRBJ1-2	TRBD1	NA	TGTGCCAGCAGTTACGGGACAGGGGCATCCTATGGCTACACCTTC	CASSYGTGASYGYTF
TRBV7-3	14	TRBJ2-5	TRBD2	NA	TGTGCCAGCAGCGAAGGGGCGGGAGGAGAGACCCAGTACTTC	CASSEGAGGETQYF
TRBV29-1	12	TRBJ2-1	NA	NA	TGCAGCGCCGGTTTCACCGACAATGAGCAGTTCTTC	CSAGFTDNEQFF
TRBV9	15	TRBJ2-7	TRBD2	NA	TGTGCCAGCAGCCCCCGACTAGCGGGAGGCCACGAGCAGTACTTC	CASSPRLAGGHEQYF
TRBV9	13	TRBJ1-1	NA	NA	TGTGCCAGCAGCCTTGGGACAAGCGGTAAAGCTTTCTTT	CASSLGTSGKAFF
TRBV4-1	13	TRBJ2-7	NA	NA	TGCGCCAGCAGCCAAGCAAGGGGAGGCGAGCAGTACTTC	CASSQARGGEQYF
TRBV12-5	13	TRBJ1-1	NA	few	TGTGCTAGTGCATTTGGCTTGAACACTGAAGCTTTCTTT	CASAFGLNTEAFF
TRBV10-3	16	TRBJ1-5	NA	NA	TGTGCCATCAGTGAGGCCGCGCATAATAGCAATCAGCCCCAGCATTTT	CAISEAAHNSNQPQHF
TRBV19	15	TRBJ2-2	NA	few	TGTGCCAGTAGTATAATTGACAGCCGGACCGGGGAGCTGTTTTTT	CASSIIDSRTGELFF
TRBV5-1	16	TRBJ2-6	NA	few	TGCGCCAGCAGCCTCTCGACAGTGTCTGGGGCCAACGTCCTGACTTTC	CASSLSTVSGANVLTF
TRBV4-2	16	TRBJ2-1	NA	NA	TGTGCCAGCAGCCAAGACCCCGGTCTAAACTACAATGAGCAGTTCTTC	CASSQDPGLNYNEQFF
TRBV14	16	TRBJ1-3	NA	NA	TGTGCCAGCAGCCCGCAGACAGGTACCTCTGGAAACACCATATATTTT	CASSPQTGTSGNTIYF
TRBV12-5	15	TRBJ1-3	NA	few	TGTGCTAGTGGTTCCGGGACGGGCTCTGGAAACACCATATATTTT	CASGSGTGSGNTIYF
TRBV7-3	14	TRBJ1-1	NA	NA	TGTGCCAGCAGCCTCGGGCTTGGAAACACTGAAGCTTTCTTT	CASSLGLGNTEAFF
TRBV19	13	TRBJ1-2	TRBD1	NA	TGTGCCAGTAGCGACAGGGGAGGCTATGGCTACACCTTC	CASSDRGGYGYTF
TRBV4-1	14	TRBJ1-3	NA	NA	TGCGCCAGCAGCCAAGATTTCCCAGGAAACACCATATATTTT	CASSQDFPGNTIYF
TRBV6-1	13	TRBJ2-5	TRBD1	few	TGTGCCAGCAGGAGGACAGGGGGAGAGACCCAGTACTTC	CASRRTGGETQYF
TRBV19	15	TRBJ2-7	NA	NA	TGTGCCAGTGCTCCGGGACACAGGAGCTCCTACGAGCAGTACTTC	CASAPGHRSSYEQYF
TRBV19	14	TRBJ1-1	TRBD1	NA	TGTGCCAGTAGTCCTGACAGGGGTCGGACTGAAGCTTTCTTT	CASSPDRGRTEAFF
TRBV11-3	16	TRBJ2-3	TRBD2	NA	TGTGCCAGCAGCTCACCCTCTGGGGGGGGCACAGATACGCAGTATTTT	CASSSPSGGGTDTQYF
TRBV7-9	15	TRBJ1-1	TRBD1	NA	TGTGCCAGCAGCCACGGACAGGGACTGAACACTGAAGCTTTCTTT	CASSHGQGLNTEAFF
TRBV6-1	15	TRBJ1-1	NA	NA	TGTGCCAGCAGTGAACTAACAGGGTGGGGCACTGAAGCTTTCTTT	CASSELTGWGTEAFF
TRBV25-1	11	TRBJ1-2	NA	NA	TGTGCCAGCAGTCCAGGGGTAGGCTACACCTTC	CASSPGVGYTF
TRBV15	15	TRBJ2-3	NA	NA	TGTGCCACCAGCAGAGACAGGGGTGGCACAGATACGCAGTATTTT	CATSRDRGGTDTQYF
TRBV5-1	13	TRBJ2-7	NA	NA	TGCGCCAGCAGCTTGACAGGGACCTACGAGCAGTACTTC	CASSLTGTYEQYF
TRBV28	11	TRBJ1-2	NA	few	TGTGCCAGCAGTTTCTCCCGTGGCTACACCTTC	CASSFSRGYTF
TRBV9	15	TRBJ2-6	NA	NA	TGTGCCAGCAGCGCGCAGGGGTTGGGGGCCAACGTCCTGACTTTC	CASSAQGLGANVLTF
TRBV6-1	12	TRBJ1-2	NA	NA	TGTGCCAGCACCTTTCTCAGGGGCGGACACACCTTC	CASTFLRGGHTF
TRBV2	15	TRBJ2-6	TRBD1	NA	TGTGCCAGCCTGACAGGGCCTGGTGGGGCCAACGTCCTGACTTTC	CASLTGPGGANVLTF
TRBV19	16	TRBJ1-4	TRBD1	few	TGTGCCAGTAGTAAAAAACAGGGGGCCGGGGATGAAAAACTGTTTTTT	CASSKKQGAGDEKLFF
TRBV7-9	16	TRBJ2-2	NA	once	TGTGCCAGCAGCAACCGGGACGGAGGTTACACCGGGGAGCTGTTTTTT	CASSNRDGGYTGELFF
TRBV5-1	16	TRBJ2-7	TRBD2	NA	TGCGCCAGCAGCTTTAACGCCGGGACTAGCGTCTACGAGCAGTACTTC	CASSFNAGTSVYEQYF
TRBV18	18	TRBJ1-1	TRBD1	NA	TGTGCCAGCTCACCACCGGTGTGGACAGGCGTGGGGAACACTGAAGCTTTCTTT	CASSPPVWTGVGNTEAFF
TRBV6-5	15	TRBJ1-1	NA	NA	TGTGCCAGCAGTCTAGGACGCGTTTTTGACACTGAAGCTTTCTTT	CASSLGRVFDTEAFF
TRBV11-2	12	TRBJ2-7	NA	NA	TGTGCCAGCAGACCACAGGGAGGCGAGCAGTACTTC	CASRPQGGEQYF
TRBV27	13	TRBJ1-2	TRBD1	few	TGTGCCAGCAGCGCGGGACAGGTCTATGGCTACACCTTC	CASSAGQVYGYTF
TRBV5-1	15	TRBJ1-2	NA	medium-sized	TGCGCCAGCAGCCCCTCGGACCGGGACTCCCATGGCTACACCTTC	CASSPSDRDSHGYTF
TRBV5-4	14	TRBJ1-1	NA	NA	TGTGCCAGCAACCCGATCGGGGCTAACACTGAAGCTTTCTTT	CASNPIGANTEAFF
TRBV2	14	TRBJ2-2	NA	NA	TGTGCCAGCCTGCCGGGTAGGGAGACCGGGGAGCTGTTTTTT	CASLPGRETGELFF
TRBV18	13	TRBJ1-4	NA	once	TGTGCCAGCTCAGACAGCGGGAATGAAAAACTGTTTTTT	CASSDSGNEKLFF